The 11 T cell receptor beta chains below were found in one sample sequenced in a study of T cells in Graves' hyperthyroidism and ophthalmopathy. TCR beta CDR3 regions were amplified from RNA transcripts. In the first-round RT-PCR of the TCR CDR3, the HTBI primer set was used. TCRdb re-called the multiplex PCR reads with MiXCR, one entry per CDR3 protein. The profile shows approximately 430,000 distinct CDR3 sequences, about 15% of them singletons. Sequencing input: blood. These receptors came from a woman aged 18-35 years with Graves' hyperthyroidism.

This clonotype has ten or more counts. The V gene is TRBV13, the J gene TRBJ2-1, with D possibly being TRBD1 or TRBD2 (6 bases each). The CDR3 has 13 amino acids. Between the trimmed V and J ends, which lost 5 bases and 8 bases, there was a span of 13 bases. The germline gives CDR1 PRHDT, CDR2 FYEKMQ (reference sequence). The CDR3 coding sequence is TGTGCCAGCAGCCTCTCGGGGGCCGATGAGCAGTTCTTC. This gives the protein CASSLSGADEQFF.

This clonotype was observed at least ten times. V gene TRBV3-1 combines with J gene TRBJ2-1; 8 positions agree with TRBD2. CDR1 and CDR2 (germline): LGHDT, YNNKEL (reference sequence). The CDR3 covers 15 residues. J gave up 4 bases and V 3 bases, and 5 bases lay outside the gene matches. As DNA, the CDR3 is TGTGCCAGCAGCCAGGGAGCGGGGGAGTACAATGAGCAGTTCTTC. Amino acid sequence: CASSQGAGEYNEQFF.

This clonotype was found many times. V and J are TRBV18 and TRBJ1-2; no reliable D call. The CDR3 sequence is 14 residues long. Germline assignment: CDR1 KGHSH and CDR2 LQKENI. Trimming cost V 2 bases and J 3 bases, with 10 bases left between them. CDR3 nucleotide sequence: TGTGCCAGCTCACCAACACAGAAAGACTATGGCTACACCTTC. Translated, it gives CASSPTQKDYGYTF.

The V and J genes are TRBV5-8 and TRBJ2-7; D is undetermined. CDR1 is SGHTS and CDR2 is YDEGEE in the germline V gene. The V and J ends lost 4 bases and 3 bases respectively, with 14 bases between them. This CDR3 is 14 amino acids long. The CDR3: CASSMEADNYEQYF. The CDR3 region has the DNA TGTGCCAGCAGCATGGAAGCCGACAACTACGAGCAGTACTTC. Drawing the rest from reference TRBV5-8 and TRBJ2-7, the complete variable domain is EAGVTQSPTHLIKTRGQQATLRCSPISGHTSVYWYQQALGLGLQFLLWYDEGEERNRGNFPPRFSGRQFPNYSSELNVNALELEDSALYLCASSMEADNYEQYFGPGTRLTVT.

This rearrangement joins TRBV20-1 to TRBJ1-4; weak D call: TRBD1 (6 bases). Trimming removed 4 bases at V and 10 bases at J, with 16 bases between. The CDR3 sequence is 13 residues long. Germline V CDR1 and CDR2: DFQATT, SNEGSKA (reference sequence). The chain's CDR3 is CSAIGGHDGKLFF. CDR3 DNA: TGCAGTGCTATTGGGGGGCATGATGGAAAACTGTTTTTT.

This clonotype occurred many times. V is TRBV4-1 and J is TRBJ2-7; 10 nucleotides match TRBD2. CDR1 is MGHRA and CDR2 is YSYEKL in the germline V gene. The CDR3 consists of 16 residues. Trimming cost V 3 bases and J 2 bases; bases outside gene matches: 7. This chain's CDR3 is CASSQASGSATYEQYF. DNA of the CDR3: TGCGCCAGCAGCCAGGCTAGCGGGAGCGCCACCTACGAGCAGTACTTC.

The sample holds many counts of this clonotype. The chain links TRBV18 to TRBJ2-7; D assignment may be TRBD1 or TRBD2 (5 bases each). Germline loops: CDR1 KGHSH, CDR2 LQKENI. Deletions cut 3 bases from V and 2 bases from J, with 14 bases between. The CDR3 sequence is 15 residues long. CDR3 residues: CASSPRDGGAYEQYF. For the CDR3, the DNA is TGTGCCAGCTCACCCCGGGACGGAGGCGCCTACGAGCAGTACTTC.

This clonotype has ten or more counts. The chain uses TRBV20-1 and TRBJ2-2, with D possibly being TRBD2 (5 bases). The CDR3 is made up of 13 amino acids. CDR1 and CDR2 from the germline V gene are DFQATT and SNEGSKA (reference sequence). With 5 bases removed from V and 4 bases from J, the gap between germline ends came to 11 bases. CDR3 bases: TGCAGTGCTGCCCGGGAACCCACCGGGGAGCTGTTTTTT. It translates to CSAAREPTGELFF.

The sample holds a few counts of this clonotype. The chain uses TRBV11-2 and TRBJ2-1, with TRBD1 matching over 10 bases. The V gene's germline CDR1 is SGHAT and CDR2 FQNNGV. The CDR3 length is 16 residues. Trimming at V came to 3 bases and at J to 6 bases, leaving 8 bases not matched to a gene. CDR3 sequence reads: CASSLPGTGDFNEQFF. CDR3 DNA: TGTGCCAGCAGCTTGCCCGGGACAGGGGATTTCAATGAGCAGTTCTTC.

Comment on this clonotype: A single base separates this from a much larger clone, so it may be a read error. The genes are TRBV9 and TRBJ2-2; 10 bases are a match to TRBD1. The CDR3 is 16 residues long. Germline CDR1 reads SGDLS; CDR2 reads YYNGEE. Losses at the gene ends were 3 bases for V and 0 bases for J; bases not matched to a gene: 2. The CDR3 nucleotides read TGTGCCAGCAGCGCTGGACAGGGGGCGAACACCGGGGAGCTGTTTTTT. It codes for CASSAGQGANTGELFF.

This sequence joins TRBV4-1 and TRBJ1-1; TRBD1 is a possible D gene (5 bases). V was trimmed by 1 base and J by 4 bases, leaving 10 bases between them. The CDR3 runs 14 residues. Germline loops: CDR1 MGHRA, CDR2 YSYEKL. The CDR3, as DNA: TGCGCCAGCAGCCAAGTGCCAGGGCGCACTGAAGCTTTCTTT. Translating gives CASSQVPGRTEAFF.